These T cell receptor beta chains were read from a single sample in a study of T-cell memory formation after mild COVID-19. TCRdb re-derived calls from the 5' RACE reads in MiXCR, one entry per CDR3 protein. The data show 45,000 or so distinct CDR3 sequences, roughly 6.6% seen once. The material sequenced was PBMCs or a T cell subset sorted from them (not recorded which). Receptor source: an adult who had mild COVID-19 (a few samples of this study predate the infection). Cell type and time point are not known. Each CDR3 is given with its conserved first and last residue. The D gene is left open where the match is weak. The listing skips clone size in some rows; elsewhere it reads once, few, many or a size class.

v_call	d_call	clone_size	j_call	cdr3_nt	cdr3_aa
TRBV6-2/TRBV6-3	TRBD2	many	TRBJ2-1	TGTGCCAGTAATCCGGGACTAAGGTACAATGAGCAGTTCTTC	CASNPGLRYNEQFF
TRBV19	.	.	TRBJ1-1	TGTGCCAGTAGATCACAGGCGCCGAACACTGAAGCTTTCTTT	CASRSQAPNTEAFF
TRBV20-1	.	many	TRBJ2-1	TGCAGTGCTAGAGATGAACAGGGCCTCAACAATGAGCAGTTCTTC	CSARDEQGLNNEQFF
TRBV15	.	many	TRBJ2-5	TGTGCCACCAGCAGACATGGTGGCGAACAAGAGACCCAGTACTTC	CATSRHGGEQETQYF
TRBV7-3	TRBD1	many	TRBJ1-2	TGTGCCAGCAGCCTACCGGGACAGTCTCAAGAGACGGGCTACACCTTC	CASSLPGQSQETGYTF
TRBV3-1	.	many	TRBJ2-1	TGTGCCAGCAGCCAAAGAGGACAGCCGAATGAGCAGTTCTTC	CASSQRGQPNEQFF
TRBV3-1	TRBD1	.	TRBJ2-7	TGTGCCAGCAGCCAAGACCCCGGGACAGGGGGCGACGAGCAGTACTTC	CASSQDPGTGGDEQYF
TRBV20-1	.	.	TRBJ1-4	TGCAGTGCTAGTAGGGGAGGGGGGCGTAATGAAAAACTGTTTTTT	CSASRGGGRNEKLFF
TRBV7-8	.	many	TRBJ1-3	TGTGCCAGCGCCTGGGGGAGCTCTGGAAACACCATATATTTT	CASAWGSSGNTIYF
TRBV7-2	TRBD2	many	TRBJ2-1	TGTGCCAGCAGCTTAAGCGGGAGGGCCAAGGGGCAGTTCTTC	CASSLSGRAKGQFF
TRBV20-1	TRBD1	many	TRBJ1-1	TGCAGTGCTAGAGAAAAAAAGGGGGCGTGGAACACTGAAGCTTTCTTT	CSAREKKGAWNTEAFF
TRBV5-1	.	few	TRBJ2-3	TGCGCCAGCAGCTACTCAGATACGCAGTATTTT	CASSYSDTQYF
TRBV7-2	.	many	TRBJ1-5	TGTGCCAGCAGCTTAGGGCAGGGTCAGCCCCAGCATTTT	CASSLGQGQPQHF
TRBV5-1	.	many	TRBJ2-1	TGCGCCAGCAGCTTATCCAGGAACAATGAGCAGTTCTTC	CASSLSRNNEQFF
TRBV12-3/TRBV12-4	TRBD2	many	TRBJ2-1	TGTGCCAGCAGTCTACTAGCGGGAGTCCAGAATGAGCAGTTCTTC	CASSLLAGVQNEQFF
TRBV11-2	.	many	TRBJ2-1	TGTGCCAGCAGCTTTGATTCGATAACCTACAATGAGCAGTTCTTC	CASSFDSITYNEQFF
TRBV7-2	TRBD2	.	TRBJ2-1	TGTGCCAGCAGCTTAACGACTAGCGGGAGCTACAATGAGCAGTTCTTC	CASSLTTSGSYNEQFF
TRBV6-2/TRBV6-3	.	.	TRBJ2-7	TGTGCCAGCAGTTCTCTCTACGAGCAGTACTTC	CASSSLYEQYF
TRBV12-3/TRBV12-4	TRBD2	many	TRBJ2-1	TGTGCCAGCAGTTTCGGCACTAGCGGGGCCTACAATGAGCAGTTCTTC	CASSFGTSGAYNEQFF
TRBV5-6	TRBD1	few	TRBJ1-1	TGTGCCAGCAGCCCGGACAGGGGATATGGATACACTGAAGCTTTCTTT	CASSPDRGYGYTEAFF
TRBV12-3/TRBV12-4	.	many	TRBJ2-4	TGTGCCAGCAGTTTCGGGGAAGGTCTTGAAAACATTCAGTACTTC	CASSFGEGLENIQYF
TRBV2	TRBD1	many	TRBJ1-5	TGTGCCAGCAGCGGGCAGGACAGGGGGAAAGGGCCCCAGCATTTT	CASSGQDRGKGPQHF
TRBV5-1	TRBD1	many	TRBJ1-1	TGCGCCAGCAGCTTGTCCCCCACAGGGGGAACTGAAGCTTTCTTT	CASSLSPTGGTEAFF
TRBV25-1	.	many	TRBJ1-6	TGTGCCAGCAGTGGACGGACTAATTCACCCCTCCACTTT	CASSGRTNSPLHF
TRBV6-5	.	.	TRBJ1-5	TGTGCCAGCAGCAAAGTTGGGGGGGTCGGCCAGCCCCAGCATTTT	CASSKVGGVGQPQHF
TRBV24-1	.	few	TRBJ2-6	TGTGCCACCAGTGACCCCTCTGGGGCCAACGTCCTGACTTTC	CATSDPSGANVLTF
TRBV3-1	.	many	TRBJ2-1	TGTGCCAGCAGCCACCGGGACTTCCCCTACAATGAGCAGTTCTTC	CASSHRDFPYNEQFF
TRBV7-9	.	.	TRBJ1-2	TGTGCCAGCAGCACCGCCCCTGGATCGGGGCTGGATGGCTACACCTTC	CASSTAPGSGLDGYTF